The entry below describes one TCR beta chain. The antigen remains unidentified. Trimming removed 3 bases at V and 5 bases at J, with 5 bases between. In germline, CDR1 is LNHDA, CDR2 SQIVND (reference sequence). This CDR3 comprises 12 residues. This specimen belongs to a study of T cell responses to AZD1222 COVID-19 vaccine. About the research overall: Second doses were pooled across both intervals (about 4 or about 12 weeks). Study-wide findings and caveats: At baseline, seropositivity was found in only six or seven AZD1222 recipients. Donors, mostly white British, included more females; clonal diversity was possibly underestimated.

Clones were read by immunoSEQ multiplex PCR, and TCRdb kept only the in-frame ones, dropping some. The sample shows under 130,000 clones, around 89% of them seen only once. The TCR was taken from an adult in good health. The source material was peripheral blood, sampled on day 0 of AZD1222 vaccination. This chain joins TRBV19 and TRBJ1-5; no definite D call. CDR3 loop: CASSILDQPQHF. For the CDR3, the DNA is TGTGCCAGTAGTATTTTGGATCAGCCCCAGCATTTT. The whole variable domain, filled in from reference TRBV19 and TRBJ1-5, reads DGGITQSPKYLFRKEGQNVTLSCEQNLNHDAMYWYRQDPGQGLRLIYYSQIVNDFQKGDIAEGYSVSREKKESFPLTVTSAQKNPTAFYLCASSILDQPQHFGDGTRLSIL.